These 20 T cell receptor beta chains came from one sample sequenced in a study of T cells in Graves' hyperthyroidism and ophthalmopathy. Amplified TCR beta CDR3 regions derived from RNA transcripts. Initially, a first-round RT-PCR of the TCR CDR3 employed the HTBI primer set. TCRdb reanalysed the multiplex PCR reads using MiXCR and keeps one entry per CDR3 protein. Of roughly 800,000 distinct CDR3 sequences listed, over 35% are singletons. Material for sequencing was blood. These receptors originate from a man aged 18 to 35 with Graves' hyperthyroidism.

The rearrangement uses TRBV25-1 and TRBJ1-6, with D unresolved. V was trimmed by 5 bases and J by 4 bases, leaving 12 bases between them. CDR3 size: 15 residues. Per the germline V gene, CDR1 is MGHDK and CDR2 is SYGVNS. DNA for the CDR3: TGTGCCAGCAGTCCAGAGTCAAGTTATAATTCACCCCTCCACTTT. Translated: CASSPESSYNSPLHF.

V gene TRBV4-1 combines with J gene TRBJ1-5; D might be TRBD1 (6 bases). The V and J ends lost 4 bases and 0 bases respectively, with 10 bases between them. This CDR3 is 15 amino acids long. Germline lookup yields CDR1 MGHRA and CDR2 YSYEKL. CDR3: CASSLQGLSNQPQHF. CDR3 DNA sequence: TGCGCCAGCAGCCTACAGGGTCTTAGCAATCAGCCCCAGCATTTT.

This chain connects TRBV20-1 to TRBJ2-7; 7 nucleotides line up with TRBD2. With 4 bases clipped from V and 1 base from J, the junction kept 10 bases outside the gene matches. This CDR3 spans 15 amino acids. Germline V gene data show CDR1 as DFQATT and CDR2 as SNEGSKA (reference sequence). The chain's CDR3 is CSANPVREGSYEQYF. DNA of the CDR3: TGCAGTGCTAACCCAGTGAGGGAGGGGTCCTACGAGCAGTACTTC.

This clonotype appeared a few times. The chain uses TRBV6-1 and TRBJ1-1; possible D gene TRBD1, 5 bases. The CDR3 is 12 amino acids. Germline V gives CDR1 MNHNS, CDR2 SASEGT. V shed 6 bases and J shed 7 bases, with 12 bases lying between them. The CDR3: CASRAGPSEAFF. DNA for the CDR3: TGTGCCAGCAGAGCGGGACCCAGTGAAGCTTTCTTT.

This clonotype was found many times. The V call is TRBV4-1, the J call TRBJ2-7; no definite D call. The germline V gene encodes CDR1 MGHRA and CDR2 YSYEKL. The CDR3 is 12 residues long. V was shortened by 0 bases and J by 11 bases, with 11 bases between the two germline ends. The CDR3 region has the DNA TGCGCCAGCAGCCAAGATCAACCGTTGGAGTACTTC. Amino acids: CASSQDQPLEYF.

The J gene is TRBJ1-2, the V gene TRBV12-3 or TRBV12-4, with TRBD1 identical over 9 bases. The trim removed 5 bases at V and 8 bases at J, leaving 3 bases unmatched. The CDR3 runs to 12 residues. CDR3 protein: CASSRDRVGYTF. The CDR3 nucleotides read TGTGCCAGCAGTCGGGACAGGGTGGGCTACACCTTC.

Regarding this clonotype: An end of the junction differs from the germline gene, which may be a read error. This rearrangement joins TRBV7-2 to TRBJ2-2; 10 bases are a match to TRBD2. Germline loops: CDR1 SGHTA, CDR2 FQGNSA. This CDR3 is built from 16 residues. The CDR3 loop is CASSLMGLALTEELFF. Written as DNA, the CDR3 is TGTGCCAGCAGCTTAATGGGACTAGCGCTCACCGAGGAGCTGTTTTTT.

CDR3 nucleotide sequence: TGTGCCAGCAGCCCAACTAGAAAAGAGACCCAGTACTTC. Residues: CASSPTRKETQYF. The rearrangement joins TRBV12-3 or TRBV12-4 to TRBJ2-5; a weak D match, TRBD2 (5 bases). Between the trimmed V and J ends, which lost 6 bases and 3 bases, there was a span of 11 bases. This CDR3 spans 13 amino acids.

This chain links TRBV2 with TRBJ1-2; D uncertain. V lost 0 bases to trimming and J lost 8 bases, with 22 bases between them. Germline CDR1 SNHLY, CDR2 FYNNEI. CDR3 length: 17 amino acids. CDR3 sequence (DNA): TGTGCCAGCAGTGAAGCCCCGGGGAGGCAAACGTTGAAGGGCTACACCTTC. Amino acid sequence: CASSEAPGRQTLKGYTF.

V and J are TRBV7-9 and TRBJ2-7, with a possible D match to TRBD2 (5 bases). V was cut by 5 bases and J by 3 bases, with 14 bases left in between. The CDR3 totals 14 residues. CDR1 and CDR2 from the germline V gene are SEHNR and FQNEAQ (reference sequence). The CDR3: CASSPLAGLYEQYF. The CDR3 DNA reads TGTGCCAGCAGCCCATTGGCAGGACTCTACGAGCAGTACTTC.

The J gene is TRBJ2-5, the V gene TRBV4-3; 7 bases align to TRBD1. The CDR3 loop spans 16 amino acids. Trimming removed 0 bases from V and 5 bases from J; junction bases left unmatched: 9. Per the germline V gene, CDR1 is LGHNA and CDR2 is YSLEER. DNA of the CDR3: TGCGCCAGCAGCCAAGATAACAGGGGTAGTTATGAGACCCAGTACTTC. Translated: CASSQDNRGSYETQYF.

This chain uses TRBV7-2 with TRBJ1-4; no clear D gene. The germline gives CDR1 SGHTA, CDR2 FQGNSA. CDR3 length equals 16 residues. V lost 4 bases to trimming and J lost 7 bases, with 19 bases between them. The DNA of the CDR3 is TGTGCCAGCAGCTCCAGCAAGTCCGTTTGGGGTGAAAAACTGTTTTTT. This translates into CASSSSKSVWGEKLFF.

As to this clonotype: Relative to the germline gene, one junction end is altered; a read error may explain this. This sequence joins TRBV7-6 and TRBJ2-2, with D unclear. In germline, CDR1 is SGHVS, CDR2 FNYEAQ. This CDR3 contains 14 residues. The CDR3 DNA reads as TGTGTCAGCAGCACTCGGTCTGACACCGGGGAGCTGTTTTTT. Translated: CVSSTRSDTGELFF.

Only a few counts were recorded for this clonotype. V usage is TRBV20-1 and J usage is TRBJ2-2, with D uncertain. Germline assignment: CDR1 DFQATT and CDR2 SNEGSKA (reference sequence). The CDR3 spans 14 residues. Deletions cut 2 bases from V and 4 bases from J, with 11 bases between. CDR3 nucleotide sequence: TGCAGTGCTAGACTCTCCGCTAGCACCGGGGAGCTGTTTTTT. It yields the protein CSARLSASTGELFF.

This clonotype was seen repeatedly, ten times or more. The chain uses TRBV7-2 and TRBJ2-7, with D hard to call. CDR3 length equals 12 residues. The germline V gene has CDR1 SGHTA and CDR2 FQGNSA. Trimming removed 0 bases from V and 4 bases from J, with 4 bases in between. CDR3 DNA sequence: TGTGCCAGCAGCTTAGCGACATACGAGCAGTACTTC. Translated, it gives CASSLATYEQYF.

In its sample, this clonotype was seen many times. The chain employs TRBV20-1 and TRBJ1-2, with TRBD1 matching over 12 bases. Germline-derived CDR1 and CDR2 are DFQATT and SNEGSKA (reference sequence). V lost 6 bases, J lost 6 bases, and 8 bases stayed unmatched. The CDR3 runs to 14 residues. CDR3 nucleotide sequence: TGCAGTGCCCGCCTTGGGACAGGGGGCAATGGCTACACCTTC. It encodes CSARLGTGGNGYTF.

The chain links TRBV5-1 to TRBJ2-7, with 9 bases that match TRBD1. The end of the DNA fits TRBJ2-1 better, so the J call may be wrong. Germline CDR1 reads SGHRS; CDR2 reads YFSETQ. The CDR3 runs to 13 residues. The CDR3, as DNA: TGCGCCAGCAGTGGGACAGGGTTCAATGAGCAGTTCTTC. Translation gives CASSGTGFNEQFF.

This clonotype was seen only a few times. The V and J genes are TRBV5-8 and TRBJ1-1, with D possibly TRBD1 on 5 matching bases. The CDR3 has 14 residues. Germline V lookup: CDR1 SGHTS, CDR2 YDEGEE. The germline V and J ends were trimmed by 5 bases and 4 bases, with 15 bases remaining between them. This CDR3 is CASSYLGLGTEAFF. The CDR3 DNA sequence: TGTGCCAGCAGTTACTTGGGGCTCGGCACTGAAGCTTTCTTT.

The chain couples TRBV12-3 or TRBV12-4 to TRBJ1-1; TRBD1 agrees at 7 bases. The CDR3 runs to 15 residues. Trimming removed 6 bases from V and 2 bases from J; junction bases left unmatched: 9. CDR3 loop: CASSPPGQTNTEAFF. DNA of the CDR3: TGTGCCAGCAGCCCGCCGGGACAGACTAACACTGAAGCTTTCTTT.

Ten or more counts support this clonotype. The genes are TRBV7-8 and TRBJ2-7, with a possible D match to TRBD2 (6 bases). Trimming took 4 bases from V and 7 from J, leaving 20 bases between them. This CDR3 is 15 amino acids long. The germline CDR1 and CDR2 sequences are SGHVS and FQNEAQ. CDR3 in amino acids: CASSSDSPGEREQYF. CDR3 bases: TGTGCCAGCAGCTCCGACTCGCCGGGGGAACGGGAGCAGTACTTC.